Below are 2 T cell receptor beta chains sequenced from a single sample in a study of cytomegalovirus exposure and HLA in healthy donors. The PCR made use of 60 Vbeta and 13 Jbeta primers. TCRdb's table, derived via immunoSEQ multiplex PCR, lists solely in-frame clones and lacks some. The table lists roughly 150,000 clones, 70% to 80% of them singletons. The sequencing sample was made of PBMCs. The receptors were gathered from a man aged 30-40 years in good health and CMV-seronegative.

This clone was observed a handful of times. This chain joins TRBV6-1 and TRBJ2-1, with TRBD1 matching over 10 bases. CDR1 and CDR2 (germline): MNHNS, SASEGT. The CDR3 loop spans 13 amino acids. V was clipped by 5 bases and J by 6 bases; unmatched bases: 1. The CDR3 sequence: CASSWTGGNEQFF. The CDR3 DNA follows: TGTGCCAGCAGTTGGACAGGGGGCAATGAGCAGTTCTTC.

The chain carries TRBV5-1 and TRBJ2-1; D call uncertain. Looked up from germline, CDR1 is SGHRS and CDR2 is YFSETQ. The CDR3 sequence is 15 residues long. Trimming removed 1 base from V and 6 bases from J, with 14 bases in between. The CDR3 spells CASSLLVRSGNEQFF. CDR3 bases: TGCGCCAGCAGCTTGTTGGTCCGGTCGGGCAATGAGCAGTTCTTC.